The entry below describes one T cell receptor beta chain. Which antigen it targets is not known. Base qualities are not recorded, but no much larger clone differs from it by a single base. Whole blood was collected in K2EDTA tubes by collaborating institutions according to the institutions' own protocols. For TCRbeta analysis, collaborator samples were shipped as frozen whole blood, as isolated PBMCs, or as DNA extracted from either sample type. These data come from a study of blood T cell repertoires in COVID-19 (TCRdb year 2020). Context from the whole study: Collaborator samples came from the United States, Italy and Spain and covered acute and convalescent phases of COVID-19. The material from the prospective study consisted of cDNA or gDNA derived from T cells, B-cell-depleted T cells, or PBMCs. The dataset comprised deeply sampled blood TCRbeta repertoires from subjects exposed to, actively infected with, or recovered from COVID-19. The repertoires were made available in a free public database intended to serve as a resource for research on the immune response to SARS-CoV-2. The samples were drawn from the first 160 participants of the ongoing ImmuneRACE study and from 950 to 1,500 subjects provided by 6 global collaborators. Nearly every sample came with metadata listing a de-identified subject ID, COVID-19 status, age in years and sex. Where available, HLA class I and class II types were obtained from metadata supplied by the sample provider rather than from assay-based typing.

Beyond this particular receptor, the publication reports: Clinical and demographic metadata were provided uncurated, with the amount varying by source and participant.

TCRbeta CDR3 regions were amplified from genomic DNA by means of the immunoSEQ Assay, a bias-controlled multiplex PCR. As for the original processing: The number of nucleated cells in each sample was estimated by amplification of reference gene primers within the assay. Sequence reads were collapsed and filtered to measure the absolute abundance of every unique TCRbeta CDR3 rearrangement. For each sample, productive Simpson clonality was calculated by taking the square root of Simpson's diversity index across productive rearrangements. As stored in TCRdb, this immuneACCESS dataset retains in-frame rearrangements with V and J assigned. A fraction of the clones does not appear; measured against another copy, unresolved V genes explain less than half of the discrepancy, and the remainder lacks a known reason. Clonal size and the V and J genes are those of that table, whereas D and trimming came from the DNA. The sample includes roughly 28,000 clones, with roughly nine tenths observed a single time. In total, the top ten clones hold roughly half of the sample.

The TCR sequence derives from a human donor with acute or convalescent COVID-19. The donor label of this sample is uncertain. Sample: peripheral blood.

This receptor has the CDR3 CATKQVGGPGPEYF. The DNA is as follows: TGTGCCACCAAGCAGGTGGGGGGACCCGGTCCTGAGTACTTC. The sequence links TRBV3-1 (or the pseudogene TRBV3-2) to TRBJ2-5, and possibly TRBD2, on 6 matching bases. CDR3 length: 14 amino acids, cysteine to phenylalanine. Of the read, only the CDR3 DNA is kept; its 42 bases are in frame from base 1. V was cut back by 10 bases and J by 12 bases, leaving a gap of 27 bases between them. The germline V gene (reference sequence) specifies LGHDT as CDR1 and YNNKEL as CDR2.